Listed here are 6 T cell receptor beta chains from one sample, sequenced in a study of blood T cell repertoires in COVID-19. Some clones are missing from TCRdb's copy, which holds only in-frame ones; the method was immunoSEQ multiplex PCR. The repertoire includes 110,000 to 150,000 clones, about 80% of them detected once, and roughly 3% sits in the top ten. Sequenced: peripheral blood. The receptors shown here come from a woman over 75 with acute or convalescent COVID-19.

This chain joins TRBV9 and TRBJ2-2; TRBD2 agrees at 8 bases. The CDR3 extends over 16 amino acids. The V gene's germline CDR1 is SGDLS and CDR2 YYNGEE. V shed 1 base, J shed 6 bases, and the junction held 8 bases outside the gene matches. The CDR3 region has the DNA TGTGCCAGCAGCGTATCTAGCGGGCCCCTCGCCGGGGAGCTGTTTTTT. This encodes CASSVSSGPLAGELFF.

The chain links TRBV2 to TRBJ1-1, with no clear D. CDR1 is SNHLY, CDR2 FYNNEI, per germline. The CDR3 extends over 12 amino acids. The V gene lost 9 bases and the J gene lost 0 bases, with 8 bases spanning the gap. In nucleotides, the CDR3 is TGTGCCAGTACTCCCTTGAACACTGAAGCTTTCTTT. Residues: CASTPLNTEAFF.

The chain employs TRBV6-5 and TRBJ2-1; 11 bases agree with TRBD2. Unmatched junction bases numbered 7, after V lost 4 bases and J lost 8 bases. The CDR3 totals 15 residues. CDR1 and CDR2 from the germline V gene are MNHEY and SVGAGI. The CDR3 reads CASSLAGGSFHEQFF. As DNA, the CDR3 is TGTGCCAGCAGTTTAGCGGGGGGGAGCTTCCATGAGCAGTTCTTC.

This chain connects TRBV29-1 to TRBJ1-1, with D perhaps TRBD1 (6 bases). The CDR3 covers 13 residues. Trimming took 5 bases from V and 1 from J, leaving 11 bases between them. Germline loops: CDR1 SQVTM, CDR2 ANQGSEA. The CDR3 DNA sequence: TGCAGCGTTCACAGGGAAAAGAACACTGAAGCTTTCTTT. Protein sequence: CSVHREKNTEAFF.

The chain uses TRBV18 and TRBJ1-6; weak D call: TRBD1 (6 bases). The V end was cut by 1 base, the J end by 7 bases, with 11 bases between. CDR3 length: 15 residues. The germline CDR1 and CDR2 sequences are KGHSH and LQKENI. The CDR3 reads CASSPLQGKNSPLHF. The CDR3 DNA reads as TGTGCCAGCTCACCACTACAGGGTAAAAATTCACCCCTCCACTTT.

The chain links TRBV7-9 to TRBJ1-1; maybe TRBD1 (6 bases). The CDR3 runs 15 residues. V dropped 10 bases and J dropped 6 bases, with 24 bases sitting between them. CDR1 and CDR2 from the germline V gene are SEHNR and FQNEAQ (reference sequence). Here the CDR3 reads CATATDSGDLAEAFF. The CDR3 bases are TGTGCCACAGCAACGGACAGCGGTGATCTCGCTGAAGCTTTCTTT. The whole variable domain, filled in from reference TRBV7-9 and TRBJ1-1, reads DTGVSQNPRHKITKRGQNVTFRCDPISEHNRLYWYRQTLGQGPEFLTYFQNEAQLEKSRLLSDRFSAERPKGSFSTLEIQRTEQGDSAMYLCATATDSGDLAEAFFGQGTRLTVV.